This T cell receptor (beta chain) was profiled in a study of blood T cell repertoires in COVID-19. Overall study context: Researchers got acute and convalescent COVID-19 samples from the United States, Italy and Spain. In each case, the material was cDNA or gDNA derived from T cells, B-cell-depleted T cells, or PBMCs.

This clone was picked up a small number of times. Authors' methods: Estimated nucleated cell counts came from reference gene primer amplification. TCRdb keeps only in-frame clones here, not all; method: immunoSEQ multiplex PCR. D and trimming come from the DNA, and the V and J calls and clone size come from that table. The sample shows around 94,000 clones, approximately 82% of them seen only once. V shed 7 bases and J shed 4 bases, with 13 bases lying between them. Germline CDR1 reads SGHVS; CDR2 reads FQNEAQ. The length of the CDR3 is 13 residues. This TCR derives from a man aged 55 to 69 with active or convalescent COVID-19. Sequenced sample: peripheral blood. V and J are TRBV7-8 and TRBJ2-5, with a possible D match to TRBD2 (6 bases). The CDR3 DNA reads TGTGCCAGCACTCCGGGAGTTGGAGAGACCCAGTACTTC. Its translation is CASTPGVGETQYF.